The text below deals with one TCR beta chain. Its antigen is still unknown. This sample is drawn from a study of shared clonotypes between healthy human individuals. Study at large: With ages of 18 to 49, the donors were a couple of women and three men. Used for every donor were three CD4 naive, three CD4 memory, two CD8 naive and one CD8 memory plate.

Trimming pared 3 bases from V and 1 base from J, leaving 13 bases between. The germline gives CDR1 ENHRY, CDR2 SYGVKD. This CDR3 spans 15 amino acids. Whole-study findings and limits: Rarefaction exposed incomplete sorted-subset sequencing despite large depth.

Assay runs were performed at deep level. TCRdb's table, derived via immunoSEQ multiplex PCR, lists solely in-frame clones and lacks some. The table records millions of clones, more than 80% of them present only once. This TCR was recovered from a man aged 18 to 30 in good health. Some clones in this sample may be carry-over from other donors' samples. This chain uses TRBV10-3 with TRBJ2-7; the D is unclear. The sequenced material came from naive CD4+ T cells from PBMCs. Subset denoted: CD45RA+ positively selected. CDR3 loop: CAISDGQAVSYEQYF. In DNA form, the CDR3 reads TGTGCCATCAGTGACGGGCAGGCCGTATCCTACGAGCAGTACTTC.